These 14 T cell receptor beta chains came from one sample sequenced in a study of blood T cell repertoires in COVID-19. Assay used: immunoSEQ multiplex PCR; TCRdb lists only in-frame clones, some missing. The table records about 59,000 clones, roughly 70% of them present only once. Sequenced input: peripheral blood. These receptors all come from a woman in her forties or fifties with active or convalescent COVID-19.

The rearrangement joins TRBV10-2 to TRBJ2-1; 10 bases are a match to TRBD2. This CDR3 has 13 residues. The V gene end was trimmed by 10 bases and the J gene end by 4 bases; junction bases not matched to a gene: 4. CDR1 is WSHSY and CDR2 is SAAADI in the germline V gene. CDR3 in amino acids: CATRTSGYNEQFF. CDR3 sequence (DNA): TGCGCCACCCGGACTAGCGGTTACAATGAGCAGTTCTTC.

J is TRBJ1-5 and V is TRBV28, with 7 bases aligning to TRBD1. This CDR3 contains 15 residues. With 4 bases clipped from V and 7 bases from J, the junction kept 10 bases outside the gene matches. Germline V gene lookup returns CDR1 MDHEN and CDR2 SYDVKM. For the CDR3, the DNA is TGTGCCAGCAGTTCTCCACAGGGGAGAAGCCAGCCCCAGCATTTT. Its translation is CASSSPQGRSQPQHF.

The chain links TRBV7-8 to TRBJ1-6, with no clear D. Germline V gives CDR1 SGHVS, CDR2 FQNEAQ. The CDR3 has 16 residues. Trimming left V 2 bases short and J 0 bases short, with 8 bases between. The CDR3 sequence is CASSLSRSSYNSPLHF. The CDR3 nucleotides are TGTGCCAGCAGCTTATCCCGGAGCTCCTATAATTCACCCCTCCACTTT. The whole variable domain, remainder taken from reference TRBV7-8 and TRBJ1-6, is GAGVSQSPRYKVAKRGQDVALRCDPISGHVSLFWYQQALGQGPEFLTYFQNEAQLDKSGLPSDRFFAERPEGSVSTLKIQRTQQEDSAVYLCASSLSRSSYNSPLHFGNGTRLTVT.

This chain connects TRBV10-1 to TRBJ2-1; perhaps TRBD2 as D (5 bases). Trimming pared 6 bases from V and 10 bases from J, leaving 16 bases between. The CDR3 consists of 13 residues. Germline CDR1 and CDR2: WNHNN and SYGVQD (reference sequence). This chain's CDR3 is CASSQDSSEEQFF. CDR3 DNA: TGCGCCAGCAGCCAGGACTCCTCTGAAGAGCAGTTCTTC.

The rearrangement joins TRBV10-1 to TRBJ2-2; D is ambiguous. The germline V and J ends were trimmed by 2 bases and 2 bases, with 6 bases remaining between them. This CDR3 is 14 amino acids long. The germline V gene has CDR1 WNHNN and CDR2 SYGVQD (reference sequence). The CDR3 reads CASSETPNTGELFF. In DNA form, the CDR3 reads TGCGCCAGCAGTGAGACTCCTAACACCGGGGAGCTGTTTTTT.

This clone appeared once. CDR3 residues: CASSLGGISWTEAFF. CDR3 bases: TGTGCCAGCAGCTTAGGAGGTATATCGTGGACTGAAGCTTTCTTT. The chain has TRBV11-1 and TRBJ1-1; D gene ambiguous. Per germline, CDR1 SGHAT and CDR2 FQDESV (reference sequence). Trimming took 1 base from V and 5 from J, leaving 14 bases between them. This CDR3 has 15 amino acids.

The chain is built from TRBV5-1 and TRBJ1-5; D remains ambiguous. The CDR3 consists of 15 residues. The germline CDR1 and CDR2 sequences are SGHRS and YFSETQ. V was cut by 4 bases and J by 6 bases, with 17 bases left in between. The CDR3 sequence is CASSPGGRGGQPQHF. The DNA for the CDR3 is TGCGCCAGCAGCCCTGGAGGTCGCGGAGGTCAGCCCCAGCATTTT.

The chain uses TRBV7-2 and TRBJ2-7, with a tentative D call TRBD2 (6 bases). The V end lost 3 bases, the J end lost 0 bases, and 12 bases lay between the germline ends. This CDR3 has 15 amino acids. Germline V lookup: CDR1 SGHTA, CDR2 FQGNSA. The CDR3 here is CASSFDGGFSYEQYF. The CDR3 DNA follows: TGTGCCAGCAGCTTTGACGGGGGTTTCTCCTACGAGCAGTACTTC.

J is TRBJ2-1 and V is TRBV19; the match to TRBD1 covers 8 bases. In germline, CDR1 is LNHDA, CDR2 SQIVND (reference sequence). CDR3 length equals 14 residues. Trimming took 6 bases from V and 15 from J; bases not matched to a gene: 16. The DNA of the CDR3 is TGTGCCAGTAGCAAATCAGGACAGGGTAGGACTCCGTTCTTC. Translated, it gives CASSKSGQGRTPFF.

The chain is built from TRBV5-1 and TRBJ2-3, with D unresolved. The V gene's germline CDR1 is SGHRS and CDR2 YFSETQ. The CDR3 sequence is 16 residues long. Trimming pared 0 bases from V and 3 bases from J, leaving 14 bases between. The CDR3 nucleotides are TGCGCCAGCAGCTTGGGGGCCCCAGGTGGGACAGATACGCAGTATTTT. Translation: CASSLGAPGGTDTQYF.

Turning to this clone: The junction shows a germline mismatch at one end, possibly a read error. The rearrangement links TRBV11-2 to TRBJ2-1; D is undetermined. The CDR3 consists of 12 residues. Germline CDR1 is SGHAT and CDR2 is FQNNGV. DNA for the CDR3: TGTGCCAGCGGCTTTAGTATAAATGAGCAGTTCTTC. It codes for CASGFSINEQFF.

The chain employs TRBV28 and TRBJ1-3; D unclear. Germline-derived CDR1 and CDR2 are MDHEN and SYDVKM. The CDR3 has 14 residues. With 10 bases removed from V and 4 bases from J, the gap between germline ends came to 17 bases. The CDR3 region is CATETRREGNTIYF. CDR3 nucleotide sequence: TGTGCCACCGAGACCCGGAGAGAAGGAAACACCATATATTTT.

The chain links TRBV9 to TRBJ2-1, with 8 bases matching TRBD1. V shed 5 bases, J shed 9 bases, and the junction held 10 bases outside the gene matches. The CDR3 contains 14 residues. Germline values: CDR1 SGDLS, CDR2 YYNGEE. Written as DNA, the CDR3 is TGTGCCAGCAGTCGGACAGGGAAGTATACTGAGCAGTTCTTC. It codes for CASSRTGKYTEQFF.

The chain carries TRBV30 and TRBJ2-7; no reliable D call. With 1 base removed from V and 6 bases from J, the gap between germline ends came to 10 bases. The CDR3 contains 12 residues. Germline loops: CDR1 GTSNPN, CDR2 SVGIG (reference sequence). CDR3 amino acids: CAWSGVAREQYF. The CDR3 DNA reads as TGTGCCTGGAGTGGGGTAGCTCGCGAGCAGTACTTC.